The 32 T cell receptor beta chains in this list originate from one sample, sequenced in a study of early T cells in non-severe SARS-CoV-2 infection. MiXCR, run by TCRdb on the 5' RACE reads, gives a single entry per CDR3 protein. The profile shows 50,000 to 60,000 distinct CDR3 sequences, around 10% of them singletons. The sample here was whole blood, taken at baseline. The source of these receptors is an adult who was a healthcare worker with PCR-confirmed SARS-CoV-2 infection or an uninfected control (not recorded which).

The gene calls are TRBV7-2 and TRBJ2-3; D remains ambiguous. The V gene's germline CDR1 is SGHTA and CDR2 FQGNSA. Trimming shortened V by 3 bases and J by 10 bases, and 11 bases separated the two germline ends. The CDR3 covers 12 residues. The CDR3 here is CASSLTGMAQYF. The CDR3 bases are TGTGCCAGCAGCTTGACCGGCATGGCGCAGTATTTT.

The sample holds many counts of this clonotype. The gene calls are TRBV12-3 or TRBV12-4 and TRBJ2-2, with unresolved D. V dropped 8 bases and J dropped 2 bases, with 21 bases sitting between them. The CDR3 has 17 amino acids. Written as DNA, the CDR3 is TGTGCCAGCGGGCCCGCCCTTTTAGGGATCAACACCGGGGAGCTGTTTTTT. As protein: CASGPALLGINTGELFF.

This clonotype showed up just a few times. This CDR3 is CASSQEEAGKLDTQYF. The DNA for the CDR3 is TGTGCCAGCAGCCAAGAAGAGGCGGGAAAATTAGATACGCAGTATTTT. The chain uses TRBV4-2 and TRBJ2-3; tentatively, D is TRBD2 (6 bases). V was shortened by 0 bases and J by 5 bases, with 15 bases between the two germline ends. Germline CDR1 is LGHNA and CDR2 is YNFKEQ. This CDR3 spans 16 amino acids.

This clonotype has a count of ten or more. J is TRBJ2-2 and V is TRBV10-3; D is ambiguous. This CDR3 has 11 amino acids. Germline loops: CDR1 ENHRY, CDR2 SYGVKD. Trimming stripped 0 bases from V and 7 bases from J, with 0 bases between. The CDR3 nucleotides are TGTGCCATCAGTGAGTCCGGGGAGCTGTTTTTT. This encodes CAISESGELFF.

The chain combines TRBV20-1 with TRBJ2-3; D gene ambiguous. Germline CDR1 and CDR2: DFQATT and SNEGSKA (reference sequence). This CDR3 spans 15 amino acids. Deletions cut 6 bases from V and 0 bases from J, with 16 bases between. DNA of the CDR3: TGCAGTGCAAAAGACCTGATGTCTAGCACAGATACGCAGTATTTT. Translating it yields CSAKDLMSSTDTQYF.

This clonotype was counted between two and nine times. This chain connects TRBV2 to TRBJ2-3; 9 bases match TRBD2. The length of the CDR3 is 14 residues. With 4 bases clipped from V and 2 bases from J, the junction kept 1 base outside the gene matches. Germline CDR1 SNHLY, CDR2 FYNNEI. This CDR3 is CASSGLADTDTQYF. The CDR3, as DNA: TGTGCCAGCAGTGGACTAGCGGACACAGATACGCAGTATTTT.

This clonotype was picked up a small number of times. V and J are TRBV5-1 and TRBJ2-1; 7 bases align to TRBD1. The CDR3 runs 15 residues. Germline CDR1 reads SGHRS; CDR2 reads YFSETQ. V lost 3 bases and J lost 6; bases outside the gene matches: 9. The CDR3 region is CASSSGTAIINEQFF. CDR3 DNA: TGCGCCAGCAGCTCAGGGACAGCGATAATCAATGAGCAGTTCTTC. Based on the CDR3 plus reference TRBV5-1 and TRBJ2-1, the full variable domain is KAGVTQTPRYLIKTRGQQVTLSCSPISGHRSVSWYQQTPGQGLQFLFEYFSETQRNKGNFPGRFSGRQFSNSRSEMNVSTLELGDSALYLCASSSGTAIINEQFFGPGTRLTVL.

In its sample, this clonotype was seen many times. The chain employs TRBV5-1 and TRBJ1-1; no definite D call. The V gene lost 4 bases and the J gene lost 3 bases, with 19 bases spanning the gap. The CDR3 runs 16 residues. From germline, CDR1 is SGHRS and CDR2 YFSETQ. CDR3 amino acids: CASSPRRGGEDTEAFF. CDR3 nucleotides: TGCGCCAGCAGCCCCCGCCGGGGTGGTGAGGACACTGAAGCTTTCTTT.

CDR3 region: CAWSLPGLAVTDTQYF. CDR3 DNA: TGTGCCTGGAGCCTGCCGGGACTAGCGGTAACAGATACGCAGTATTTT. The V and J genes are TRBV30 and TRBJ2-3; the match to TRBD2 covers 11 bases. Germline V gene data show CDR1 as GTSNPN and CDR2 as SVGIG (reference sequence). This CDR3 is built from 16 residues. With V trimmed by 3 bases and J by 3 bases, 8 bases remained unmatched. The full variable domain, completed using reference TRBV30 and TRBJ2-3, is SQTIHQWPATLVQPVGSPLSLECTVEGTSNPNLYWYRQAAGRGLQLLFYSVGIGQISSEVPQNLSASRPQDRQFILSSKKLLLSDSGFYLCAWSLPGLAVTDTQYFGPGTRLTVL.

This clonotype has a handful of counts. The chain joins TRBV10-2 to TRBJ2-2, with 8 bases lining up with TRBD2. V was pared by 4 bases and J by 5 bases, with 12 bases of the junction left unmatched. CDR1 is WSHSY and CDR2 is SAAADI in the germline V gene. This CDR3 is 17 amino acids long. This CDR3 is CASSGWDSGIETGELFF. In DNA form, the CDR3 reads TGCGCCAGCAGTGGATGGGATAGCGGGATCGAGACCGGGGAGCTGTTTTTT.

CDR3 nucleotides: TGCAGTGCTAGAGAGCTAGGGAGGGACAGGGAATACGAGCAGTACTTC. Residues: CSARELGRDREYEQYF. The chain joins TRBV20-1 to TRBJ2-7, with TRBD1 matching 9 bases. Trimming removed 0 bases from V and 4 bases from J; junction bases left unmatched: 10. Looked up from germline, CDR1 is DFQATT and CDR2 is SNEGSKA (reference sequence). This CDR3 has 16 amino acids.

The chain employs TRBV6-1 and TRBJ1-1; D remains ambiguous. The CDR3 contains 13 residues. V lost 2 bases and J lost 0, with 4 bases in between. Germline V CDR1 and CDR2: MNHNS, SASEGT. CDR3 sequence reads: CASSEWVNTEAFF. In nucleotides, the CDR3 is TGTGCCAGCAGTGAATGGGTGAACACTGAAGCTTTCTTT.

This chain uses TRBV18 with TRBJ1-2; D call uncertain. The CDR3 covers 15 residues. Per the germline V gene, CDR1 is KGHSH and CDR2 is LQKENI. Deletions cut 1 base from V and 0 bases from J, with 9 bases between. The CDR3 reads CASSPQAGSNYGYTF. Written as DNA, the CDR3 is TGTGCCAGCTCACCACAGGCGGGCTCTAACTATGGCTACACCTTC. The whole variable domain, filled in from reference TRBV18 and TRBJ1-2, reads NAGVMQNPRHLVRRRGQEARLRCSPMKGHSHVYWYRQLPEEGLKFMVYLQKENIIDESGMPKERFSAEFPKEGPSILRIQQVVRGDSAAYFCASSPQAGSNYGYTFGSGTRLTVV.

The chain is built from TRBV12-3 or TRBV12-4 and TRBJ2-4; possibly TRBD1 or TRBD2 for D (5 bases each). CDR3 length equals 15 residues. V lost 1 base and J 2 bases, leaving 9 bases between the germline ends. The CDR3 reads CASSLGDVTKNIQYF. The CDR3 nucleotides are TGTGCCAGCAGTTTAGGGGACGTGACCAAAAACATTCAGTACTTC.

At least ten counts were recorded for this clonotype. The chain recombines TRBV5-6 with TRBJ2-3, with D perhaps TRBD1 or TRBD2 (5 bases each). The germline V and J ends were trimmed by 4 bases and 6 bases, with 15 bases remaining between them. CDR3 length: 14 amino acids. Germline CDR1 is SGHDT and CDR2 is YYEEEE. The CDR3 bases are TGTGCCAGCAGCCGAGCATGGGGGTCGGATACGCAGTATTTT. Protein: CASSRAWGSDTQYF.

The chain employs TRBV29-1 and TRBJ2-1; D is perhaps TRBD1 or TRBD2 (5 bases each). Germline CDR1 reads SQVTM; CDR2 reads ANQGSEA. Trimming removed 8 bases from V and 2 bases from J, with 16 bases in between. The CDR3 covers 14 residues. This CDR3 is CSTKRGAPYNEQFF. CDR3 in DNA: TGCAGCACAAAAAGGGGAGCCCCCTACAATGAGCAGTTCTTC.

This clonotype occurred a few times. CDR3 nucleotide sequence: TGTGCGGTCTCTGGTAGCGGGTGGGGCGAGCAGTACTTC. This translates into CAVSGSGWGEQYF. The chain joins TRBV3-1 to TRBJ2-7; 7 bases are a match to TRBD2. The CDR3 contains 13 residues. Per germline, CDR1 LGHDT and CDR2 YNNKEL (reference sequence).

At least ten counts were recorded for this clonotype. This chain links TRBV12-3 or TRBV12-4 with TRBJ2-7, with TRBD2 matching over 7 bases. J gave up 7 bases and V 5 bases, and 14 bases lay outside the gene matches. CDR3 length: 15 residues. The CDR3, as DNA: TGTGCCAGCAGTCCCGCCTGGCGGGAGCTGGAAGAGCAGTACTTC. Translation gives CASSPAWRELEEQYF.

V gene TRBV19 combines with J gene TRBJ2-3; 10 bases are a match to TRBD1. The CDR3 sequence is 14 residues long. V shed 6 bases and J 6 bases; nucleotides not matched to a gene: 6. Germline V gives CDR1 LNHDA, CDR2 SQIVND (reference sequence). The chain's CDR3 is CASSQGQGIDTQYF. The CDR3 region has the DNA TGTGCCAGTAGCCAGGGACAGGGGATCGATACGCAGTATTTT.

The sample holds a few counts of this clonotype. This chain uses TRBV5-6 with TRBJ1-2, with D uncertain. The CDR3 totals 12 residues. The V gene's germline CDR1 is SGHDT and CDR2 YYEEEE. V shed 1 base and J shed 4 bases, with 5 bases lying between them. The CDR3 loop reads CASSLYSYGYTF. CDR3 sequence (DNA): TGTGCCAGCAGCTTGTACAGCTATGGCTACACCTTC.

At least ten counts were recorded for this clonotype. DNA of the CDR3: TGTGCCAGCAGCTTACAAGGGGGCGAAGGCACCGGGGAGCTGTTTTTT. It yields the protein CASSLQGGEGTGELFF. The chain has TRBV11-2 and TRBJ2-2; TRBD1 agrees at 7 bases. The germline V gene has CDR1 SGHAT and CDR2 FQNNGV. This CDR3 has 16 residues. The V segment lost 2 bases and the J segment 4 bases; nucleotides outside the gene matches: 7.

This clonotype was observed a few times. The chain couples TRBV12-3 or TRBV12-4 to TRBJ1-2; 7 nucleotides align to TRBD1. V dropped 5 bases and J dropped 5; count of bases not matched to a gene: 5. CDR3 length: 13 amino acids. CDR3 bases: TGTGCCAGCAGTCCGGGACAGAGATATGGCTACACCTTC. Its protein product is CASSPGQRYGYTF.

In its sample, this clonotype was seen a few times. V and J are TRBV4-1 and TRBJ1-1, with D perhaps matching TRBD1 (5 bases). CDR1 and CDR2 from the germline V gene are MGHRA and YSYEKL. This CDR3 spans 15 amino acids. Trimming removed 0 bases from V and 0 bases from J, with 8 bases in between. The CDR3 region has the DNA TGCGCCAGCAGCCAAGAAGGGACGCTGAACACTGAAGCTTTCTTT. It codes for CASSQEGTLNTEAFF.

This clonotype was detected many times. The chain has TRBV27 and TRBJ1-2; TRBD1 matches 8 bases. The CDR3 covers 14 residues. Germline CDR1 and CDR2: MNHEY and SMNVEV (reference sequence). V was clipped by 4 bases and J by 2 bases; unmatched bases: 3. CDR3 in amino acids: CASSSGQGNYGYTF. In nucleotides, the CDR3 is TGTGCCAGCAGTTCCGGACAGGGCAACTATGGCTACACCTTC.

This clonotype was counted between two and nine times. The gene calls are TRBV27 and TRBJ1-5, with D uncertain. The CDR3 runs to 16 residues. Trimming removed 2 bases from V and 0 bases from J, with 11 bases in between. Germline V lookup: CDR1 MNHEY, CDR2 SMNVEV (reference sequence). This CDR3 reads CASSLGNPYSNQPQHF. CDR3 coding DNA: TGTGCCAGCAGTTTAGGTAACCCTTATAGCAATCAGCCCCAGCATTTT.

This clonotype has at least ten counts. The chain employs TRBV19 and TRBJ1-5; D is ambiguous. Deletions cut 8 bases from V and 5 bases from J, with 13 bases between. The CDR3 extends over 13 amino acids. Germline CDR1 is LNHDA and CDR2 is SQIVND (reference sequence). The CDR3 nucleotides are TGTGCCAGTTCCGACCGAGGGCATCAGCCCCAGCATTTT. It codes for CASSDRGHQPQHF.

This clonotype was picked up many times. The CDR3 loop reads CASSSEVNTEAFF. Here the CDR3 DNA reads TGTGCCAGCAGCTCCGAGGTGAACACTGAAGCTTTCTTT. The chain carries TRBV7-9 and TRBJ1-1; D is unresolved. Germline CDR1 and CDR2: SEHNR and FQNEAQ (reference sequence). This CDR3 is 13 amino acids long. Trimming shortened V by 4 bases and J by 0 bases, and 6 bases separated the two germline ends.

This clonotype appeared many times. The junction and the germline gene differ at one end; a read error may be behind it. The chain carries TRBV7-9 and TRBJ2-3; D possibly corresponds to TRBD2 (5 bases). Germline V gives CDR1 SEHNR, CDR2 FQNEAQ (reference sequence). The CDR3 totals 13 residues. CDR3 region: CASSINQPRTGDF. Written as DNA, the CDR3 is TGTGCCAGCAGCATAAACCAGCCCCGGACCGGGGATTTT.

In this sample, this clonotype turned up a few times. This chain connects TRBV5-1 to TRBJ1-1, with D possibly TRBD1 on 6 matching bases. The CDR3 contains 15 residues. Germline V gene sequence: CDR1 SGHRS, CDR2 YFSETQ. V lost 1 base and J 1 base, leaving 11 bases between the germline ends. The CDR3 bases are TGCGCCAGCAGCTTGACGGGACATACGAACACTGAAGCTTTCTTT. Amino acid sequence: CASSLTGHTNTEAFF.

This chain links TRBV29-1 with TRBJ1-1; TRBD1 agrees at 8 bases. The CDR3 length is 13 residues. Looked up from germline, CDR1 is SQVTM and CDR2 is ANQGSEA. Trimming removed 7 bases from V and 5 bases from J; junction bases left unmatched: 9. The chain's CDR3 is CSALTGAETEAFF. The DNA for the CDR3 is TGCAGCGCCCTGACAGGGGCGGAGACTGAAGCTTTCTTT.

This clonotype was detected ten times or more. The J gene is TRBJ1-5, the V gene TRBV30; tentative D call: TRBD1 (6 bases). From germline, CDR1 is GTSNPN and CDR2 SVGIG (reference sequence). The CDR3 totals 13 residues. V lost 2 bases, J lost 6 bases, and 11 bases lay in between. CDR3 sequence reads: CAWSLQGGQPQHF. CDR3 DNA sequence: TGTGCCTGGAGTTTACAGGGTGGTCAGCCCCAGCATTTT.

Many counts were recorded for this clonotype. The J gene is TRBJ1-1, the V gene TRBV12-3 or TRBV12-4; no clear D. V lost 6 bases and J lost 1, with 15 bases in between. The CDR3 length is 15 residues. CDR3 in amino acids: CASRIREKPNTEAFF. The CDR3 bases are TGTGCCAGCAGGATCCGGGAGAAGCCGAACACTGAAGCTTTCTTT.